The 5 T cell receptor beta chains below come from one sample, sequenced in a study of response to subunit inactivated influenza vaccine. TCRdb called the RT-PCR reads again in MiXCR, with one record for every CDR3 protein. There are 650,000 to 700,000 distinct CDR3 sequences in the sample; around 14% occur only once, and around a tenth lies in the top ten. The sample was PBMCs from blood, taken 11 to 12 days after vaccination. The receptor set was obtained from a man aged 50 to 59 who received an inactivated influenza vaccine.

The table lists this clonotype with a few counts. The chain combines TRBV20-1 with TRBJ2-3, with 7 bases lining up with TRBD2. The V gene end was trimmed by 0 bases and the J gene end by 2 bases; junction bases not matched to a gene: 2. The CDR3 spans 14 residues. Germline lookup yields CDR1 DFQATT and CDR2 SNEGSKA (reference sequence). CDR3 sequence (DNA): TGCAGTGCTAGAGACGCGGGAGCCACAGATACGCAGTATTTT. Its translation is CSARDAGATDTQYF.

The chain links TRBV7-9 to TRBJ2-3; 12 nucleotides align to TRBD2. V was pared by 6 bases and J by 2 bases, with 6 bases of the junction left unmatched. This CDR3 has 16 amino acids. From germline, CDR1 is SEHNR and CDR2 FQNEAQ (reference sequence). The CDR3 region has the DNA TGTGCCAGCAGACGAAGGACTAGCGGGATCACAGATACGCAGTATTTT. This encodes CASRRRTSGITDTQYF.

The chain couples TRBV5-1 to TRBJ1-1; D not resolved. The germline V gene encodes CDR1 SGHRS and CDR2 YFSETQ. The ends were cut back, 0 bases at V and 5 bases at J, with 11 bases in the middle. The CDR3 is made up of 14 amino acids. CDR3 in amino acids: CASSLGYEGTEAFF. The CDR3 nucleotides are TGCGCCAGCAGCTTGGGTTACGAAGGGACTGAAGCTTTCTTT.

This clonotype was counted only a few times. The chain has TRBV5-1 and TRBJ2-1; D not resolved. V lost 4 bases, J lost 12 bases, and 17 bases lay in between. This CDR3 is 13 amino acids long. Germline V CDR1 and CDR2: SGHRS, YFSETQ. The CDR3 DNA reads as TGCGCCAGCAGCCAGCAGGTAGGAACCTGGCAGTTCTTC. It codes for CASSQQVGTWQFF.

The table lists this clonotype with a few counts. This chain connects TRBV20-1 to TRBJ2-7; D might be TRBD2 (5 bases). V was cut by 5 bases and J by 3 bases, with 14 bases left in between. The germline CDR1 and CDR2 sequences are DFQATT and SNEGSKA (reference sequence). The CDR3 sequence is 13 residues long. For the CDR3, the DNA is TGCAGTGCTGGTGGACGGGGTAACTACGAGCAGTACTTC. Translation gives CSAGGRGNYEQYF.